A selection of T cell receptor beta chains follows, all from one sample in a study of blood T cell repertoires in COVID-19. TCRdb's table, derived via immunoSEQ multiplex PCR, lists solely in-frame clones and lacks some. Among tens of thousands of clones listed, 65% to 80% were seen once. Material: peripheral blood. The source is a man aged 55 to 70 with active or convalescent COVID-19. The CDR3 runs from the conserved cysteine through the conserved F or W. Fields, in order: J gene, V gene, clone size, D gene, CDR3 DNA, CDR3 protein. The D gene is left open where the match is weak. Part of the rows lack a size; the others show once, few, many or a class for expanded clones.

>TRBJ2-5|TRBV4-1|.|TRBD1
TGCGCCACCAGCCATGGGGGGGACAGGGGGGGGGAGACCCAGTACTTC
CATSHGGDRGGETQYF
>TRBJ1-1|TRBV12-5|.|.
TGTGCTAGTTCGGAGGGACCAGAAGCTTTCTTT
CASSEGPEAFF
>TRBJ2-7|TRBV2|.|TRBD1
TGTGCCAGCATCGAGACAGGGACCTCCTACGAGCAGTACTTC
CASIETGTSYEQYF
>TRBJ1-1|TRBV6-4|.|TRBD1
TGTGCCAGCAGTGCGACAGGGCTGAACACTGAAGCTTTCTTT
CASSATGLNTEAFF
>TRBJ1-1|TRBV6-5|.|.
TGTGCCAGCAGTTACTCAGCGGGGAACACTGAAGCTTTCTTT
CASSYSAGNTEAFF
>TRBJ2-5|TRBV29-1|.|TRBD2
TGCAGCGTTGAAATCCCTAGCGGGGGGGACTCGACCCAGTACTTC
CSVEIPSGGDSTQYF
>TRBJ1-3|TRBV29-1|.|TRBD1
TGCAGCGTTGGTGAGGGGGCAGTTGGAAACACCATATATTTT
CSVGEGAVGNTIYF
>TRBJ2-5|TRBV5-1|.|.
TGCGCCAGCAGCCCAGGGGCGGCGAAAGAGACCCAGTACTTC
CASSPGAAKETQYF
>TRBJ2-5|TRBV3-1/TRBV3-2|.|TRBD2
TGTGCCAGCAGCCCGACTAGCGGGGGGCCCGGTGAGACCCAGTACTTC
CASSPTSGGPGETQYF
>TRBJ2-4|TRBV19|.|TRBD2
TGTGCCAGTAGTATAGGAATGCTAGCGGGGGGAAAGAAAAACATTCAGTACTTC
CASSIGMLAGGKKNIQYF
>TRBJ2-7|TRBV3-1/TRBV3-2|.|TRBD1
TGTGCCAGCAGCCAGGGTACAGGGGGATCTTTTGAGCAGTACTTC
CASSQGTGGSFEQYF
>TRBJ2-3|TRBV5-1|.|.
TGCGCCAGCAGCTTGGGAGAGGCAGATACGCAGTATTTT
CASSLGEADTQYF
>TRBJ2-5|TRBV4-1|.|.
TGCGCCAGCAGCCAGGCCCCCCTAGTGGCCCGGGAGACCCAGTACTTC
CASSQAPLVARETQYF
>TRBJ1-3|TRBV19|.|.
TGTGCCAGTAGTATACCCGGGAGCTCTGGAAACACCATATATTTT
CASSIPGSSGNTIYF
>TRBJ1-1|TRBV10-3|.|TRBD1
TGTGCCATCAGTGACAGGGGGGACACTGAAGCTTTCTTT
CAISDRGDTEAFF
>TRBJ1-2|TRBV28|.|TRBD1
TGTGCCAGCAGTCCCGGACAGGCCCCTCGTGGCTACACCTTC
CASSPGQAPRGYTF
>TRBJ1-5|TRBV7-2|.|.
TGTGCCAGCAGCTTCTTGGAACTACCGGGACAGCCCCAGCATTTT
CASSFLELPGQPQHF
>TRBJ1-2|TRBV25-1|.|.
TGTGCCAGCAGTGAAGGAACAGGGATCTATGGCTACACCTTC
CASSEGTGIYGYTF
>TRBJ2-1|TRBV30|.|TRBD2
TGTGCCTGGAGTCGGACTAGCGCCCACAATGAGCAGTTCTTC
CAWSRTSAHNEQFF
>TRBJ1-1|TRBV13|.|.
TGTGCCAGCAGCTTCTTAAACAGGGACATGAACACTGAAGCTTTCTTT
CASSFLNRDMNTEAFF
>TRBJ2-3|TRBV7-3|.|TRBD1
TGTGCCAGCAGCGCCACAGGGGGCGCCAGCACAGATACGCAGTATTTT
CASSATGGASTDTQYF
>TRBJ2-5|TRBV11-2|.|.
TGTGCCAGCAGCCGAGGAGCCGGAGAGACCCAGTACTTC
CASSRGAGETQYF
>TRBJ2-2|TRBV2|.|TRBD1
TGTGCCAGCAGTCGCCCGGGACAGGGTAGGAACGGGGAGCTGTTTTTT
CASSRPGQGRNGELFF
>TRBJ1-1|TRBV9|.|TRBD1
TGTGCCAGCAGCGTATGGGACAGGGCCGCTGAAGCTTTCTTT
CASSVWDRAAEAFF
>TRBJ2-2|TRBV7-7|once|TRBD1
TGTGCCAGCAGTTATACTCCGGGACAGGGGGCAGCCGGGGAGCTGTTTTTT
CASSYTPGQGAAGELFF
>TRBJ2-6|TRBV19|.|TRBD1
TGTGCCAGTAGTATTTTACAGGGGAGTGGGGCCAACGTCCTGACTTTC
CASSILQGSGANVLTF
>TRBJ1-2|TRBV18|.|.
TGTGCCAGCTCACCTTCAGCCTACGGAGGCCAGCCTGGAACCTTC
CASSPSAYGGQPGTF
>TRBJ2-2|TRBV30|.|.
TGTGCCTGGAGTCCCCTGTACACCGGGGAGCTGTTTTTT
CAWSPLYTGELFF
>TRBJ2-3|TRBV6-2/TRBV6-3|.|TRBD2
TGTGCCAGCAGTTTTCCCACTAGCGGGGGGGTATCGGGCACAGATACGCAGTATTTT
CASSFPTSGGVSGTDTQYF
>TRBJ2-4|TRBV3-1/TRBV3-2|.|TRBD1
TGTGCCAGCAGCCAAGTGGGGGGGACAGGGGTTCGGTACATTCAGTACTTC
CASSQVGGTGVRYIQYF
>TRBJ2-2|TRBV20-1|.|.
TGCAGTGCTAGTTTACTAGGGAACACCGGGGAGCTGTTTTTT
CSASLLGNTGELFF
>TRBJ1-4|TRBV19|.|TRBD1
TGTGCCAGTAGTATAGAACTCGGCAGGGGGCCGAATGAAAAACTGTTTTTT
CASSIELGRGPNEKLFF
>TRBJ2-5|TRBV19|.|.
TGTGCCAGTAGTATATCCGGGGTTGAGACCCAGTACTTC
CASSISGVETQYF
>TRBJ2-3|TRBV6-5|.|TRBD1
TGTGCCAGCAGTTACTCCCGGGACAGCCCCACAGATACGCAGTATTTT
CASSYSRDSPTDTQYF
>TRBJ1-2|TRBV19|.|TRBD1
TGTGCCAGTAGTGGACAGGCGCCTGGCTACACCTTC
CASSGQAPGYTF
>TRBJ1-6|TRBV27|.|TRBD1
TGTGCCAGCAGTCCTTATATCATCAGGGGGCAAAGGAATTCACCCCTCCACTTT
CASSPYIIRGQRNSPLHF
>TRBJ1-1|TRBV11-1|.|.
TGTGCCAGCAGCTTAGCGCGGGGGGGAAGGACTGAAGCTTTCTTT
CASSLARGGRTEAFF
>TRBJ1-5|TRBV7-2|few|.
TGTGCCAGCAGCTTCCAGACAGATGGCAATCAGCCCCAGCATTTT
CASSFQTDGNQPQHF
>TRBJ1-5|TRBV29-1|few|.
TGCAGCGCCCGAGCGAGTAATCAGCCCCAGCATTTT
CSARASNQPQHF
>TRBJ1-5|TRBV28|.|.
TGTGCTGAGCAGGGATTTTCTCAGCCCCAGCATTTT
CAEQGFSQPQHF
>TRBJ1-4|TRBV24-1|.|TRBD1
TGTGCCACCAGTGCTGAGGGGGCCTTGGGCGAAAAACTGTTTTTT
CATSAEGALGEKLFF
>TRBJ1-2|TRBV6-6|.|.
TGTGCCAGCAGTCCCTCCCAGGGGAACTATGGCTACACCTTC
CASSPSQGNYGYTF
>TRBJ2-7|TRBV28|.|.
TGTGCCAGCAGTGTGACAGGAGTCGAAGACGAGCAGTACTTC
CASSVTGVEDEQYF
>TRBJ1-6|TRBV27|.|.
TGTGCCAGCAGTTTCTGGCAATCCAATTCACCCCTCCACTTT
CASSFWQSNSPLHF
>TRBJ1-2|TRBV5-1|.|.
TGCGCCAGCAGCTTAACAGCAGGGTTACCTAACTATGGCTACACCTTC
CASSLTAGLPNYGYTF
>TRBJ2-7|TRBV7-2|.|.
TGTGCCAGCAGCCCTAGAGGTTCGGGGTCACACTACGAGCAGTACTTC
CASSPRGSGSHYEQYF
>TRBJ2-1|TRBV5-1|few|TRBD1
TGCGCCAGCAGCACGGACAGGGAAAATGAGCAGTTCTTC
CASSTDRENEQFF
>TRBJ2-1|TRBV3-1/TRBV3-2|few|.
TGTGCCAGTAGACACTTCGATGAGCAGTTCTTC
CASRHFDEQFF
>TRBJ2-5|TRBV7-2|.|TRBD1
TGTGCCAGCAGCTTCGCAGCGACAGGGGCAGAGACCCAGTACTTC
CASSFAATGAETQYF
>TRBJ2-5|TRBV5-5|.|TRBD1
TGTGCCACTTCTCGGACAGGCAGACAAGAGACCCAGTACTTC
CATSRTGRQETQYF
>TRBJ2-1|TRBV28|.|TRBD2
TGTGCCAGCAGACTAGCGGGGGGGCAAAATGAGCAGTTCTTC
CASRLAGGQNEQFF
>TRBJ2-7|TRBV10-3|.|TRBD1
TGTGCCATCAGTGATGGAATAGGGACAGGGAGCGAGCAGTACTTC
CAISDGIGTGSEQYF
>TRBJ1-3|TRBV30|.|.
TGTGCCTGGTCTGCGTCCTTCTCTGGAAACACCATATATTTT
CAWSASFSGNTIYF
>TRBJ1-5|TRBV19|once|TRBD1
TGTGCCAGTAACCGACCTCGGGACAGCAACAATCAGCCCCAGCATTTT
CASNRPRDSNNQPQHF